This is a list of T cell receptor beta chains from one sample in a study of cytomegalovirus exposure and HLA in healthy donors. Profiling relied on immunoSEQ multiplex PCR, and the TCRdb table lists in-frame clones only, not all of them. The table shows more than 110,000 clones, with 65% to 85% occurring only once. The specimen was PBMCs. The receptor source for this set is a man aged 25 to 40 in good health and CMV-seronegative. Each CDR3 is given with its conserved first and last residue. Each record gives: clone size, D gene, J gene, V gene, CDR3 protein, CDR3 DNA. The D gene is left open where the match is weak. Only some rows state a clone size, as once, few, many or a class for expanded clones.

>NA|NA|TRBJ1-1|TRBV28
CASSFGLMGLNEAFF
TGTGCCAGCAGTTTCGGTTTGATGGGCCTGAATGAAGCTTTCTTT
>NA|TRBD2|TRBJ2-1|TRBV7-8
CASSQSGVSFHEQFF
TGTGCCAGCAGCCAGAGCGGGGTCTCCTTTCATGAGCAGTTCTTC
>NA|NA|TRBJ1-3|TRBV7-2
CASSQDSSTGNTIYF
TGTGCCAGCAGCCAAGACAGTAGCACCGGAAACACCATATATTTT
>NA|NA|TRBJ1-6|TRBV6-6
CASRSDSDSPLHF
TGTGCCAGCAGAAGCGACTCAGATTCACCCCTCCACTTT
>NA|TRBD2|TRBJ2-1|TRBV28
CASSTRSGGHYNEQFF
TGTGCCAGCAGTACCAGAAGCGGGGGCCACTACAATGAGCAGTTCTTC
>few|NA|TRBJ2-3|TRBV5-6
CASSLRGRSGTDTQYF
TGTGCCAGCAGCTTAAGAGGGAGGAGTGGAACAGATACGCAGTATTTT
>NA|TRBD1|TRBJ2-1|TRBV11-2
CASSSTGVGDNEQFF
TGTGCCAGCAGCTCCACAGGGGTGGGCGACAATGAGCAGTTCTTC
>once|TRBD2|TRBJ2-5|TRBV29-1
CSVRGSGRAGRPQETQYF
TGCAGCGTTCGCGGTAGCGGGAGGGCCGGGAGGCCACAAGAGACCCAGTACTTC
>NA|TRBD1|TRBJ2-5|TRBV29-1
CSVVSRDSKTQYF
TGCAGCGTTGTAAGCCGGGACAGTAAGACCCAGTACTTC
>NA|TRBD1|TRBJ1-2|TRBV14
CASSPHHRGSWGYTF
TGTGCCAGCAGCCCCCACCACAGGGGTTCGTGGGGCTACACCTTC
>NA|NA|TRBJ2-4|TRBV4-1
CASSQARAGGLAKNIQYF
TGCGCCAGCAGCCAAGCCAGGGCAGGGGGGTTAGCCAAAAACATTCAGTACTTC
>NA|TRBD2|TRBJ2-6|TRBV2
CARGGGSGGYSGANVLTF
TGTGCCAGAGGGGGGGGCAGCGGGGGTTACTCTGGGGCCAACGTCCTGACTTTC
>NA|NA|TRBJ1-1|TRBV7-6
CASSSPSYGNTEAFF
TGTGCCAGCAGCTCCCCTAGTTATGGGAACACTGAAGCTTTCTTT
>NA|NA|TRBJ1-4|TRBV7-9
CASSLGAWEKLFF
TGTGCCAGCAGCTTAGGAGCGTGGGAAAAACTGTTTTTT
>once|TRBD1|TRBJ2-1|TRBV10-3
CAIMKDRDDEQFF
TGTGCCATCATGAAGGACAGGGACGATGAGCAGTTCTTC
>NA|TRBD1|TRBJ1-5|TRBV28
CASSTPPGQGGQPQHF
TGTGCCAGCAGTACCCCCCCCGGGCAGGGGGGCCAGCCCCAGCATTTT
>NA|NA|TRBJ2-1|TRBV28
CASSLGGHRVNEQFF
TGTGCCAGCAGTTTAGGAGGGCACCGAGTCAATGAGCAGTTCTTC